The 23 T cell receptor beta chains below come from one sample, sequenced in a study of control samples from healthy donors and cancer patients. Generated by immunoSEQ multiplex PCR, the TCRdb table keeps only in-frame clones and is missing some. The sample shows about 130,000 clones, roughly 90% of them seen only once. Input material: blood. These receptors were obtained from a woman aged 45-60 years in good health.

The V and J genes are TRBV6-6 and TRBJ1-5; D possibly corresponds to TRBD1 (5 bases). Trimming pared 6 bases from V and 0 bases from J, leaving 9 bases between. The CDR3 loop spans 14 amino acids. Looked up from germline, CDR1 is MNHNY and CDR2 is SVGAGI (reference sequence). CDR3 coding DNA: TGTGCCAGCAGGGCCGACAGTAGCAATCAGCCCCAGCATTTT. This sequence encodes CASRADSSNQPQHF.

V and J are TRBV28 and TRBJ1-5; 7 positions agree with TRBD1. The CDR3 contains 16 residues. CDR1 MDHEN and CDR2 SYDVKM come from the germline V gene. The J segment lost 1 base and the V segment lost 5 bases, leaving 8 bases of the junction unmatched. The CDR3 region has the DNA TGTGCCAGCAGTACCCGACAGGGAGCAAGCAATCAGCCCCAGCATTTT. Its protein product is CASSTRQGASNQPQHF. The whole variable domain, filled in from reference TRBV28 and TRBJ1-5, reads DVKVTQSSRYLVKRTGEKVFLECVQDMDHENMFWYRQDPGLGLRLIYFSYDVKMKEKGDIPEGYSVSREKKERFSLILESASTNQTSMYLCASSTRQGASNQPQHFGDGTRLSIL.

This chain uses TRBV5-4 with TRBJ2-7, with TRBD2 identical over 11 bases. V gave up 4 bases and J gave up 3 bases; unmatched junction bases: 6. The length of the CDR3 is 15 residues. Germline values: CDR1 SGHNT, CDR2 YYREEE (reference sequence). CDR3: CASSRETSGDYEQYF. The DNA of the CDR3 is TGTGCCAGCAGCCGCGAGACTAGCGGGGACTACGAGCAGTACTTC.

The rearrangement uses TRBV29-1 and TRBJ2-7, with 11 bases lining up with TRBD2. V shed 6 bases and J 4 bases; nucleotides not matched to a gene: 2. Germline V gene sequence: CDR1 SQVTM, CDR2 ANQGSEA. The CDR3 runs 12 residues. The CDR3 sequence is CSVRTSGYEQYF. CDR3 DNA: TGCAGCGTCCGGACTAGCGGGTACGAGCAGTACTTC.

V and J are TRBV2 and TRBJ1-2; maybe TRBD1 (5 bases). The V and J ends lost 0 bases and 4 bases respectively, with 12 bases between them. Germline CDR1 and CDR2: SNHLY and FYNNEI. The CDR3 consists of 15 residues. CDR3 region: CASSEARDAPYGYTF. CDR3 sequence (DNA): TGTGCCAGCAGTGAAGCGCGGGACGCCCCCTATGGCTACACCTTC. Complete variable domain (other parts from reference TRBV2 and TRBJ1-2): EPEVTQTPSHQVTQMGQEVILRCVPISNHLYFYWYRQILGQKVEFLVSFYNNEISEKSEIFDDQFSVERPDGSNFTLKIRSTKLEDSAMYFCASSEARDAPYGYTFGSGTRLTVV.

The V call is TRBV19, the J call TRBJ1-6, with TRBD1 matching over 7 bases. This CDR3 is 17 amino acids long. Trimming at V came to 5 bases and at J to 7 bases, leaving 14 bases not matched to a gene. Germline lookup yields CDR1 LNHDA and CDR2 SQIVND (reference sequence). CDR3 protein: CASSPTPTGDFNSPLHF. DNA of the CDR3: TGTGCCAGTAGTCCAACCCCAACAGGGGACTTCAATTCACCCCTCCACTTT. Full variable domain (remainder filled in from reference TRBV19 and TRBJ1-6): DGGITQSPKYLFRKEGQNVTLSCEQNLNHDAMYWYRQDPGQGLRLIYYSQIVNDFQKGDIAEGYSVSREKKESFPLTVTSAQKNPTAFYLCASSPTPTGDFNSPLHFGNGTRLTVT.

The genes are TRBV19 and TRBJ1-4, with D possibly matching TRBD1 (6 bases). Germline CDR1 and CDR2: LNHDA and SQIVND (reference sequence). Trimming left V 3 bases short and J 1 base short, with 12 bases between. This CDR3 has 16 residues. The DNA of the CDR3 is TGTGCCAGTAGTATTCGGGGGGCTGGAACTAATGAAAAACTGTTTTTT. As protein: CASSIRGAGTNEKLFF.

V is TRBV7-6 and J is TRBJ2-7; D ambiguous. V was shortened by 5 bases and J by 0 bases, with 17 bases between the two germline ends. Germline lookup yields CDR1 SGHVS and CDR2 FNYEAQ. The CDR3 covers 16 residues. The CDR3 sequence is CASSRLPRQSSYEQYF. The CDR3 nucleotides are TGTGCCAGCAGCCGCCTCCCAAGGCAGAGCTCCTACGAGCAGTACTTC. The full variable domain, its missing parts supplied by reference TRBV7-6 and TRBJ2-7, is GAGVSQSPRYKVTKRGQDVALRCDPISGHVSLYWYRQALGQGPEFLTYFNYEAQQDKSGLPNDRFSAERPEGSISTLTIQRTEQRDSAMYRCASSRLPRQSSYEQYFGPGTRLTVT.

This rearrangement joins TRBV7-9 to TRBJ1-6; D unresolved. Germline CDR1 reads SEHNR; CDR2 reads FQNEAQ (reference sequence). This CDR3 is 16 amino acids long. The V and J ends lost 0 bases and 14 bases respectively, with 20 bases between them. CDR3 DNA: TGTGCCAGCAGCTTAGCCACCCCCCAAGGGTTCTGGGCCCTCCACTTT. This translates into CASSLATPQGFWALHF.

This chain links TRBV3-1 (or the pseudogene TRBV3-2) with TRBJ2-7; the match to TRBD1 covers 7 bases. V dropped 2 bases and J dropped 6; count of bases not matched to a gene: 4. The CDR3 covers 13 residues. CDR1 and CDR2 (germline): LGHDT, YNNKEL (reference sequence). CDR3 DNA sequence: TGTGCCAGCAGCCAAAGACAGGGCTCCGAGCAGTACTTC. Translating gives CASSQRQGSEQYF.

The genes are TRBV7-9 and TRBJ1-1; D might be TRBD1 (6 bases). V gave up 11 bases and J gave up 5 bases, with 18 bases separating them. The germline V gene encodes CDR1 SEHNR and CDR2 FQNEAQ (reference sequence). This CDR3 is built from 13 residues. The CDR3 DNA sequence: TGTGCCGGAGCAACAGGGATGAGAACTGAAGCTTTCTTT. It translates to CAGATGMRTEAFF.

V and J are TRBV10-2 and TRBJ1-2; D unclear. Deletions cut 2 bases from V and 3 bases from J, with 10 bases between. This CDR3 comprises 14 residues. Germline V lookup: CDR1 WSHSY, CDR2 SAAADI. The CDR3 reads CASSENRFHYGYTF. The CDR3, as DNA: TGCGCCAGCAGTGAGAACAGATTCCACTATGGCTACACCTTC.

This clone was seen more than once but under ten times. J is TRBJ1-2 and V is TRBV20-1; possibly TRBD1 for D (5 bases). CDR3 length: 10 amino acids. CDR1 is DFQATT, CDR2 SNEGSKA, per germline (reference sequence). Trimming stripped 6 bases from V and 7 bases from J, with 9 bases between. CDR3 sequence: CSASQAGYTF. CDR3 in DNA: TGCAGTGCCTCACAGGCTGGCTACACCTTC.

This chain links TRBV11-2 with TRBJ2-3, with a possible D match to TRBD2 (6 bases). The V gene lost 1 base and the J gene lost 5 bases, with 7 bases spanning the gap. CDR1 is SGHAT and CDR2 is FQNNGV in the germline V gene. The CDR3 contains 13 residues. The CDR3 nucleotides are TGTGCCAGCAGCTTAGGCGGGGAAGATACGCAGTATTTT. It is translated as CASSLGGEDTQYF.

The chain employs TRBV2 and TRBJ1-1, with D uncertain. CDR1 is SNHLY, CDR2 FYNNEI, per germline. V lost 6 bases and J lost 0, with 11 bases in between. The CDR3 runs to 14 residues. Written as DNA, the CDR3 is TGTGCCAGCAGGGCGGGGTACATGAACACTGAAGCTTTCTTT. Translation: CASRAGYMNTEAFF.

The rearrangement joins TRBV19 to TRBJ2-1, with a possible D match to TRBD2 (6 bases). The germline CDR1 and CDR2 sequences are LNHDA and SQIVND (reference sequence). CDR3 length equals 15 residues. The V end was cut by 5 bases, the J end by 8 bases, with 19 bases between. The CDR3 sequence: CASSSRDSFLDEQFF. The CDR3 nucleotides are TGTGCCAGTAGTTCAAGGGACTCCTTTTTGGATGAGCAGTTCTTC.

This chain joins TRBV6-6 and TRBJ2-5; D not certain. The V and J ends lost 5 bases and 5 bases respectively, with 27 bases between them. CDR1 is MNHNY, CDR2 SVGAGI, per germline (reference sequence). There are 18 residues in the CDR3. CDR3 sequence: CASSLLAPRSGVGETQYF. The CDR3 DNA follows: TGTGCCAGCAGTCTACTCGCCCCCCGATCGGGCGTCGGGGAGACCCAGTACTTC.

The CDR3 loop reads CASSQARGGGGYTF. CDR3 DNA: TGCGCCAGCAGCCAAGCCCGGGGGGGCGGGGGCTACACCTTC. This chain links TRBV4-1 with TRBJ1-2; possibly TRBD1 for D (6 bases). The CDR3 is 14 amino acids. CDR1 MGHRA and CDR2 YSYEKL come from the germline V gene. The ends were cut back, 1 base at V and 8 bases at J, with 14 bases in the middle.

The V gene is TRBV2, the J gene TRBJ2-5; D possibly matches TRBD1 or TRBD2 (5 bases each). CDR3 length: 13 amino acids. Germline CDR1 SNHLY, CDR2 FYNNEI. Deletions cut 5 bases from V and 5 bases from J, with 12 bases between. The CDR3 DNA is TGTGCCAGCAGTCCATCCGAGGGGGAGACCCAGTACTTC. It yields the protein CASSPSEGETQYF. Drawing the rest from reference TRBV2 and TRBJ2-5, the complete variable domain is EPEVTQTPSHQVTQMGQEVILRCVPISNHLYFYWYRQILGQKVEFLVSFYNNEISEKSEIFDDQFSVERPDGSNFTLKIRSTKLEDSAMYFCASSPSEGETQYFGPGTRLLVL.

The V gene is TRBV24-1, the J gene TRBJ1-5; D is unclear. The V end lost 4 bases, the J end lost 0 bases, and 15 bases lay between the germline ends. The length of the CDR3 is 17 residues. Per the germline V gene, CDR1 is KGHDR and CDR2 is SFDVKD. Here the CDR3 reads CATSDLDSEYSNQPQHF. Written as DNA, the CDR3 is TGTGCCACCAGTGACCTAGATAGTGAGTATAGCAATCAGCCCCAGCATTTT.

V gene TRBV30 combines with J gene TRBJ1-5; perhaps TRBD1 as D (5 bases). The CDR3 contains 16 residues. Per germline, CDR1 GTSNPN and CDR2 SVGIG (reference sequence). V was trimmed by 1 base and J by 4 bases, leaving 17 bases between them. The CDR3 sequence: CAWSALPGVLNQPQHF. The CDR3 coding sequence is TGTGCCTGGAGTGCCCTGCCGGGGGTTTTAAATCAGCCCCAGCATTTT.

This clone was counted only a few times. The J gene is TRBJ2-5, the V gene TRBV15; TRBD2 matches at 12 bases. The CDR3 totals 17 residues. Losses at the gene ends were 3 bases for V and 5 bases for J; bases not matched to a gene: 10. Germline V lookup: CDR1 LNHNV, CDR2 YYDKDF (reference sequence). This CDR3 is CATSSRTSGIFSETQYF. The CDR3, as DNA: TGTGCCACCAGCAGCCGGACTAGCGGGATCTTTAGCGAGACCCAGTACTTC.

This rearrangement joins TRBV15 to TRBJ2-7; D unresolved. CDR3 length equals 14 residues. V lost 0 bases and J 1 base, leaving 7 bases between the germline ends. Germline assignment: CDR1 LNHNV and CDR2 YYDKDF (reference sequence). DNA of the CDR3: TGTGCCACCAGCAGAGATATGGCTTCCTACGAGCAGTACTTC. It is translated as CATSRDMASYEQYF.